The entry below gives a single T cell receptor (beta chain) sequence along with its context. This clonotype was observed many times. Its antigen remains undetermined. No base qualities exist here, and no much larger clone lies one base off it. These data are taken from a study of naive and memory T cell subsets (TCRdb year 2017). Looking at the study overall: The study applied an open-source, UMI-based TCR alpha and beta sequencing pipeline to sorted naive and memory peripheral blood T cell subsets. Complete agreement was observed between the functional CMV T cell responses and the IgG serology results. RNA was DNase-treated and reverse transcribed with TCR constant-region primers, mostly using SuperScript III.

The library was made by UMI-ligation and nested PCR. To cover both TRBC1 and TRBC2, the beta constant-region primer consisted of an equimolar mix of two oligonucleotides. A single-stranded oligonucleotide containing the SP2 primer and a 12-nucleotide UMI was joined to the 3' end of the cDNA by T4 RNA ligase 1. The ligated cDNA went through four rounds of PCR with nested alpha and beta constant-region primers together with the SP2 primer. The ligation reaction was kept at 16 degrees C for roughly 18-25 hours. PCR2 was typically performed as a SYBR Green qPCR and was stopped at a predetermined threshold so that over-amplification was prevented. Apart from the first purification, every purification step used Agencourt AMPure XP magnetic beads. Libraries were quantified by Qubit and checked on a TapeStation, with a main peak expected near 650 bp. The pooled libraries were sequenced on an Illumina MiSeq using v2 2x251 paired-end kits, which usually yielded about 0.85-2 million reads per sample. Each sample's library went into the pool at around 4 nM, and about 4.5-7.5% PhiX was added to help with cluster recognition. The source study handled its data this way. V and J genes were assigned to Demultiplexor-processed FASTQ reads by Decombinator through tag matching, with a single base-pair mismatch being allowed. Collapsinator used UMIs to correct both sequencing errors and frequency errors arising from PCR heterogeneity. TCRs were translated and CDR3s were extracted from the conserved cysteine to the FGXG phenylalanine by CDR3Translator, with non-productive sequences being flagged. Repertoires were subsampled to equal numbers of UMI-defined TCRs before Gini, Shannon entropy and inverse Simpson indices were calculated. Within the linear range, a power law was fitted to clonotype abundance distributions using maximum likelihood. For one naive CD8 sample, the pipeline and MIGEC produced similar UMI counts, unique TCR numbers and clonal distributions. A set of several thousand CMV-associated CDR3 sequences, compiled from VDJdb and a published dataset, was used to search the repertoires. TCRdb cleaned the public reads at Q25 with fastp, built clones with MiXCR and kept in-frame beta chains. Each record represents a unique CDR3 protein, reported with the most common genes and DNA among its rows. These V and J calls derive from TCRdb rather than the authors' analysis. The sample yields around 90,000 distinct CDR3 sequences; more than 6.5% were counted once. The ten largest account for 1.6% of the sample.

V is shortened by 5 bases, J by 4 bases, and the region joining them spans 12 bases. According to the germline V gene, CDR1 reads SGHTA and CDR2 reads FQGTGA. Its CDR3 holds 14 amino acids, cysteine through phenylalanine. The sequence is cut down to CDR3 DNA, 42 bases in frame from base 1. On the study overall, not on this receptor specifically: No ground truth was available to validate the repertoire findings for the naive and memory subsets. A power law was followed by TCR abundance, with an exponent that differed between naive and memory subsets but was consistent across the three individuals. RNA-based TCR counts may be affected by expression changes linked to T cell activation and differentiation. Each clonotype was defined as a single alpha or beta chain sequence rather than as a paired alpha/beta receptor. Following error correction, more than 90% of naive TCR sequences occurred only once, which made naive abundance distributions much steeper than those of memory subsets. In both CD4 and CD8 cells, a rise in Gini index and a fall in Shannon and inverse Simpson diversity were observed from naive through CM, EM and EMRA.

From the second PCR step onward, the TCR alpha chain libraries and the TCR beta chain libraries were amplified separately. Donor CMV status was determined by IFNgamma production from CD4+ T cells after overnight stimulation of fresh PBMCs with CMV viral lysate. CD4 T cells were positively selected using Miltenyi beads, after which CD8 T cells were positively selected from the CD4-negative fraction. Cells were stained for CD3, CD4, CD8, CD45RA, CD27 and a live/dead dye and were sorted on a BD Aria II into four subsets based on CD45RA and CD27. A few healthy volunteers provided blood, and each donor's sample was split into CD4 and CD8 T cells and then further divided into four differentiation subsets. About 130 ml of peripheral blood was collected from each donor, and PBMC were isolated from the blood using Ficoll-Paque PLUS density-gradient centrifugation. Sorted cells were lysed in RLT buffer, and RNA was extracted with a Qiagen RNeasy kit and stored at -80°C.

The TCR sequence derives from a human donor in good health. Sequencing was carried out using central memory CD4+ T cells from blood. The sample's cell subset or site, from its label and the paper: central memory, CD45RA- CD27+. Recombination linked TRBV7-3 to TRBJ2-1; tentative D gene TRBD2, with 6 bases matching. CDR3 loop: CASSPGSGYNEQFF. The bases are TGTGCCAGCAGCCCCGGTAGCGGATACAATGAGCAGTTCTTC.